The rows below give T cell receptor beta chains drawn from one sample of a study of graft-versus-host responses after intestinal transplantation. Here immunoSEQ multiplex PCR was the method, and the copy in TCRdb shows in-frame clones only, minus some. The data contain some 10,000 clones, 80% to 95% of them seen just once; the ten biggest clones take up over 5%. This specimen consisted of PBMCs, obtained approximately 10 weeks after transplant. Receptors originate from a human patient who received an intestinal transplant, so some T cells may come from the graft donor. CDR3s include the opening cysteine and the closing phenylalanine or tryptophan. The order of the fields is clone size, V gene, D gene, J gene, CDR3 DNA, CDR3 protein. A D gene is named only where the DNA matches it firmly. A row's size may be missing; if present it is once, few, many or a size class.

.	TRBV2	.	TRBJ2-1	TGTGCCAGCAGTGAGGGTAGCGGCTACAATGAGCAGTTCTTC	CASSEGSGYNEQFF
.	TRBV4-1	.	TRBJ1-3	TGCGCCAGCAGCCAATACCGTTACAGGGAACCTGGAAACACCATATATTTT	CASSQYRYREPGNTIYF
.	TRBV5-6	TRBD2	TRBJ2-1	TGTGCCAGCAGCTTTCTAGCGGAGCAGAGCTCCTACAATGAGCAGTTCTTC	CASSFLAEQSSYNEQFF
.	TRBV6-6	.	TRBJ2-7	TGTGCCAGCAGTTACGCCGGCAGTACCTACGAGCAGTACTTC	CASSYAGSTYEQYF
once	TRBV28	TRBD2	TRBJ2-1	TGTGCCAGCAGTTTATCCGGGAGGTTTACTGAGCAGTTCTTC	CASSLSGRFTEQFF
.	TRBV7-3	.	TRBJ2-1	TGTGCCAGCAGCTTACAGGGCTCGGATGAGCAGTTCTTC	CASSLQGSDEQFF
.	TRBV6-6	.	TRBJ1-5	TGTGCCAGCAGGGGGGCAAGACATAGCAATCAGCCCCAGCATTTT	CASRGARHSNQPQHF
.	TRBV21-1	.	TRBJ2-2	TGTGCCAGCAGCACACGGGAGGGACAGGCGAACACCGGGGAGCTGTTTTTT	CASSTREGQANTGELFF
.	TRBV7-2	TRBD2	TRBJ2-1	TGTGCCAGCAGCTTAGTTTCTCTAGCGGGGTACAATGAGCAGTTCTTC	CASSLVSLAGYNEQFF
.	TRBV30	.	TRBJ2-7	TGTGCCTGGAGTCCCTGGCGGGGACCAGTCTACTACGAGCAGTACTTC	CAWSPWRGPVYYEQYF
.	TRBV7-3	TRBD1	TRBJ1-1	TGTGCCAGCAGCTTATCAGGGGGCAGGGAAGCTTTCTTT	CASSLSGGREAFF
.	TRBV6-4	TRBD1	TRBJ2-7	TGTGCCACCTATCCGGGACAGGGATACGAGCAGTACTTC	CATYPGQGYEQYF
.	TRBV7-3	TRBD2	TRBJ2-1	TGTGCCAGCAGCCTGGGACTAGGAAGCTACAATGAGCAGTTCTTC	CASSLGLGSYNEQFF
.	TRBV7-2	TRBD1	TRBJ1-5	TGTGCCAGCAGCTCAGACAGGGTACAGCCCCAGCATTTT	CASSSDRVQPQHF
.	TRBV15	.	TRBJ2-5	TGTGCCACCAGCAGAGATTTCTCTGGAGCGCTCCAAGAGACCCAGTACTTC	CATSRDFSGALQETQYF
.	TRBV27	.	TRBJ1-5	TGTGCCAGCAGCCCAGTGGGGGGCGCTTTCGGGAATCAGCCCCAGCATTTT	CASSPVGGAFGNQPQHF
.	TRBV7-9	.	TRBJ2-7	TGTGCCAGCAGCTTAGAAGCCTACGAGCAGTACTTC	CASSLEAYEQYF
once	TRBV15	.	TRBJ2-2	TGTGCCACCAGCAGCACCGGGGAGCTGTTTTTT	CATSSTGELFF
.	TRBV9	.	TRBJ1-2	TGTGCCAGCAGCGTAGGCACAGGAGGGAACTATGGCTACACCTTC	CASSVGTGGNYGYTF
.	TRBV28	.	TRBJ1-3	TGTGCCAGCAGTTCCCTACAGCGGATCGGAAACACCATATATTTT	CASSSLQRIGNTIYF
.	TRBV6-4	TRBD2	TRBJ2-5	TGTGCCAGCAGTTCCGGGACTAGCGGGACTGAGACCCAGTACTTC	CASSSGTSGTETQYF
.	TRBV6-4	.	TRBJ2-2	TGTGCCAGCAGTGTGGAACAAAACACCGGGGAGCTGTTTTTT	CASSVEQNTGELFF
few	TRBV7-3	.	TRBJ2-5	TGTGCCAGTTCGCGGGCCTTGAGGGAGACCCAGTACTTC	CASSRALRETQYF
.	TRBV7-2	.	TRBJ2-7	TGTGCCAGCAGCTTAGGTTGGGGAGCCGACGAGCAGTACTTC	CASSLGWGADEQYF
.	TRBV7-6	TRBD2	TRBJ2-7	TGTGCCAGCAGCCTATTGACTAGCGGCTACGAGCAGTACTTC	CASSLLTSGYEQYF
.	TRBV30	TRBD2	TRBJ2-3	TGTGCCTGGAGTAGAGGACTAGCTACAGATACGCAGTATTTT	CAWSRGLATDTQYF